This T cell receptor (beta chain) was observed in a study of CD8+ T cells in alopecia areata. Study background: Treated patients were given oral tofacitinib, which was dosed at 5 to 10 mg twice daily. Study-wide results and caveats: Sequence data from scalp samples additionally include resident alphabeta T cells of normal skin.

RNA was extracted and reverse transcribed into cDNA as the sequencing template. Sequencing used immunoSEQ multiplex PCR; TCRdb keeps in-frame clones, though not all of them. The sample includes fewer than 150,000 clones, about 57% of them seen just once. The CDR3 is 11 residues long. Trimming left V 8 bases short and J 8 bases short, with 10 bases between. CDR1 SNHLY and CDR2 FYNNEI come from the germline V gene. This clone showed up just a few times. Its cognate antigen is unknown. This receptor was identified in a human donor with alopecia areata. This sequence joins TRBV2 and TRBJ2-1; unclear D gene. The specimen comprised CD4+ T cells sorted from blood, sampled at week 0. The CDR3 region is CASSYYDEQFF. The CDR3 DNA is TGTGCCAGCTCTTATTACGATGAGCAGTTCTTC.